These 14 T cell receptor beta chains came from one sample sequenced in a study of T cells in narcolepsy. Method: immunoSEQ multiplex PCR; TCRdb's copy keeps in-frame clones and lacks some. The sample has fewer than 25,000 clones, around 81% seen once. Sequencing was performed on memory (CD45RA-) CD4+ T cells from blood. These receptors all come from a human donor in good health.

The chain recombines TRBV4-1 with TRBJ2-5; D remains unclear. The end of the DNA fits TRBJ2-7 better, so the J call may be wrong. Germline values: CDR1 MGHRA, CDR2 YSYEKL. The CDR3 contains 17 residues. Written as DNA, the CDR3 is TGCGCCAGCAGCCAAGAACCATCCGGGCCCCTCTCCTACGAGCAGTACTTC. Translating gives CASSQEPSGPLSYEQYF.

CDR3 region: CASSPGRPPYEQYF. In DNA, the CDR3 is TGTGCCAGCAGCCCTGGACGGCCTCCCTACGAGCAGTACTTC. The genes are TRBV14 and TRBJ2-7; D gene ambiguous. This CDR3 has 14 residues. CDR1 is SGHDN, CDR2 FVKESK, per germline. The V end was cut by 4 bases, the J end by 2 bases, with 12 bases between.

V usage is TRBV7-9 and J usage is TRBJ1-5; 8 nucleotides line up with TRBD1. CDR1 is SEHNR and CDR2 is FQNEAQ in the germline V gene (reference sequence). The CDR3 spans 15 residues. J gave up 5 bases and V 5 bases, and 8 bases lay outside the gene matches. CDR3 protein: CASSPTTGGDQPQHF. The CDR3 nucleotides read TGTGCCAGCAGCCCGACCACAGGGGGAGATCAGCCCCAGCATTTT.

This chain joins TRBV30 and TRBJ2-2; D remains unclear. Germline CDR1 GTSNPN, CDR2 SVGIG (reference sequence). There are 14 residues in the CDR3. V was cut by 4 bases and J by 7 bases, with 16 bases left in between. CDR3 nucleotides: TGTGCCTGGACTGGGTCCGCGAGGATCGGGGAGCTGTTTTTT. Protein sequence: CAWTGSARIGELFF. The whole variable domain, remainder taken from reference TRBV30 and TRBJ2-2, is SQTIHQWPATLVQPVGSPLSLECTVEGTSNPNLYWYRQAAGRGLQLLFYSVGIGQISSEVPQNLSASRPQDRQFILSSKKLLLSDSGFYLCAWTGSARIGELFFGEGSRLTVL.

This clone was detected only a few times. The rearrangement uses TRBV5-1 and TRBJ2-3; 9 bases map to TRBD2. With V trimmed by 1 base and J by 5 bases, 5 bases remained unmatched. Germline CDR1 and CDR2: SGHRS and YFSETQ. This CDR3 comprises 15 residues. The CDR3 DNA is TGCGCCAGCAGCTTGCCTAGCGGGGATAGAGATACGCAGTATTTT. As protein: CASSLPSGDRDTQYF.

This chain connects TRBV9 to TRBJ2-2; 8 bases match TRBD2. CDR1 and CDR2 from the germline V gene are SGDLS and YYNGEE. This CDR3 spans 18 amino acids. The V segment lost 4 bases and the J segment 7 bases; nucleotides outside the gene matches: 18. CDR3 nucleotides: TGTGCCAGCAGCCCCGGCGGTAGCGGGGTCGCGTTGGGCGGGGAGCTGTTTTTT. Its protein product is CASSPGGSGVALGGELFF.

The V gene is TRBV2, the J gene TRBJ1-4; no reliable D call. V lost 5 bases and J lost 8, with 15 bases in between. CDR3 size: 14 residues. Germline loops: CDR1 SNHLY, CDR2 FYNNEI. CDR3 nucleotides: TGTGCCAGCAGTTACCGGGAAAGAGGAGAAAAACTGTTTTTT. Protein: CASSYRERGEKLFF.

The chain carries TRBV2 and TRBJ2-1, with TRBD1 identical over 8 bases. The J segment lost 11 bases and the V segment lost 6 bases, leaving 6 bases of the junction unmatched. CDR3 length: 12 residues. Germline V CDR1 and CDR2: SNHLY, FYNNEI. CDR3: CASRDRTGKQFF. In nucleotides, the CDR3 is TGTGCCAGCAGGGATAGGACAGGGAAGCAGTTCTTC. Full variable domain (remainder filled in from reference TRBV2 and TRBJ2-1): EPEVTQTPSHQVTQMGQEVILRCVPISNHLYFYWYRQILGQKVEFLVSFYNNEISEKSEIFDDQFSVERPDGSNFTLKIRSTKLEDSAMYFCASRDRTGKQFFGPGTRLTVL.

This chain connects TRBV12-5 to TRBJ2-5, with D unresolved. The CDR3 has 13 residues. Germline V lookup: CDR1 LGHNT, CDR2 FRNRAP. With 6 bases removed from V and 5 bases from J, the gap between germline ends came to 13 bases. The CDR3: CASGPRPYETQYF. As DNA, the CDR3 is TGTGCTAGTGGCCCCCGTCCTTACGAGACCCAGTACTTC.

In this sample, this clone turned up once. V and J are TRBV7-8 and TRBJ2-7; TRBD1 or TRBD2 may be the D gene (5 bases each). The CDR3 has 15 residues. Trimming pared 3 bases from V and 0 bases from J, leaving 12 bases between. Germline assignment: CDR1 SGHVS and CDR2 FQNEAQ. The CDR3, as DNA: TGTGCCAGCAGCTTTGGGACCGAGAGCTCCTACGAGCAGTACTTC. Translating it yields CASSFGTESSYEQYF.

This chain uses TRBV5-1 with TRBJ2-3; D perhaps matches TRBD1 (6 bases). V was trimmed by 4 bases and J by 7 bases, leaving 16 bases between them. This CDR3 spans 14 amino acids. The germline V gene encodes CDR1 SGHRS and CDR2 YFSETQ. The CDR3 sequence: CASSPGDGKNTQYF. CDR3 DNA: TGCGCCAGCAGCCCAGGGGACGGTAAGAATACGCAGTATTTT.

This rearrangement joins TRBV11-3 to TRBJ2-2, with TRBD1 as a possible D gene (6 bases). Between the trimmed V and J ends, which lost 0 bases and 5 bases, there was a span of 10 bases. This CDR3 spans 15 amino acids. Germline CDR1 and CDR2: SGHNT and YENEEA. In DNA form, the CDR3 reads TGTGCCAGCAGCTTAGATGGACAGAAGACCGGGGAGCTGTTTTTT. Translated: CASSLDGQKTGELFF. The whole variable domain, filled in from reference TRBV11-3 and TRBJ2-2, reads EAGVVQSPRYKIIEKKQPVAFWCNPISGHNTLYWYLQNLGQGPELLIRYENEEAVDDSQLPKDRFSAERLKGVDSTLKIQPAELGDSAVYLCASSLDGQKTGELFFGEGSRLTVL.

This clone was seen once. The chain combines TRBV12-5 with TRBJ2-2; D is unclear. Germline V gene sequence: CDR1 LGHNT, CDR2 FRNRAP. The CDR3 is made up of 11 amino acids. V was pared by 6 bases and J by 1 base, with 0 bases between. The CDR3 bases are TGTGCTAGTGGGAACACCGGGGAGCTGTTTTTT. Its translation is CASGNTGELFF.

The chain uses TRBV5-1 and TRBJ2-5, with TRBD1 identical over 8 bases. The CDR3 contains 16 residues. Trimming cost V 3 bases and J 5 bases; bases outside gene matches: 12. Germline-derived CDR1 and CDR2 are SGHRS and YFSETQ. CDR3 loop: CASSSTPGQGRETQYF. CDR3 nucleotide sequence: TGCGCCAGCAGCTCGACCCCCGGACAGGGTAGGGAGACCCAGTACTTC.